The T cell receptor beta chain described here comes from a study of cytomegalovirus exposure and HLA in healthy donors. Study summary: In a previous analysis, 95 million to 130 million unique TCR beta sequences were found from 170 million or so T cells.

Germline V CDR1 and CDR2: MNHNS, SASEGT. Trimming took 4 bases from V and 7 from J; bases not matched to a gene: 8. The CDR3 loop spans 15 amino acids. With respect to this clone: Its matching antigen is unknown.

The PCR was carried out with 60 Vbeta primers and 13 Jbeta primers. Clones were read by immunoSEQ multiplex PCR, and TCRdb kept only the in-frame ones, dropping some. The sample shows 95,000 to 100,000 clones, 65% to 85% of them seen only once. Study outcomes and limitations: V- and J-gene trimming in TCR beta was tied to a missense DCLRE1C variant by an analysis performed later. Reports showed the classifier diagnosing cytomegalovirus status with high specificity and sensitivity.

The rearrangement joins TRBV6-1 to TRBJ1-5, with 9 bases fitting TRBD1. The sequence was collected from a man in his fifties or sixties in good health and CMV-seronegative. The material sequenced was PBMCs. The CDR3 DNA follows: TGTGCCAGCAGTGCCGGGACAGGGAGGTACCAGCCCCAGCATTTT. It encodes CASSAGTGRYQPQHF.